This record covers a single TCR beta chain. The sample originates from a study of blood T cell repertoires in COVID-19. For the study at large: Donors in the United States, Italy and Spain gave samples during acute or convalescent COVID-19.

The germline V gene encodes CDR1 LGHNA and CDR2 YNFKEQ. The CDR3 is 17 amino acids. Germline trimming cut 1 base from V and 5 bases from J; bases unmatched to any gene: 12. Study processing details: Estimated nucleated cell counts came from reference gene primer amplification. The method was immunoSEQ multiplex PCR; TCRdb's version includes in-frame clones alone and lacks a portion of them. The V and J calls and the clone size are those of that table, but D and trimming were determined from the DNA. The table has approximately 160,000 clones, just under 85% seen once. This chain joins TRBV4-2 and TRBJ2-7; 9 bases are a match to TRBD2. The sequencing sample was made of peripheral blood. This receptor was taken from a man aged 35 to 55 who had recovered from COVID-19. The CDR3 protein is CASSQGSHRLAGNEQYF. The CDR3 DNA follows: TGTGCCAGCAGCCAAGGATCCCATCGGCTAGCGGGAAACGAGCAGTACTTC.